The T cell receptor (beta chain) described here comes from a study of Graves' ophthalmopathy and Graves' hyperthyroidism. Study-level results: Sensitivity reached nearly 71% and specificity just under 75% when the model predicted ophthalmopathy progression.

Patients were left out if they had other autoimmune diseases, uncontrolled infections, pregnancy or lactation. Clinical symptoms, serum thyroxine, TRAb, thyroid ultrasound and orbital computed tomography formed the basis of diagnosis. Amplification from RNA transcripts yielded the TCR beta CDR3 regions. The first round was an RT-PCR with HTBI primers, and the second round was a multiplex PCR. TCRdb used MiXCR to reprocess the multiplex PCR reads, holding one entry per CDR3 protein. The top ten hold 9.1% of the sample, which has about 200,000 distinct CDR3 sequences, approximately 28% seen once. This clonotype was observed many times. Its cognate antigen is unknown. CDR1 and CDR2 from the germline V gene are MNHEY and SMNVEV (reference sequence). J lost 0 bases, V lost 7 bases, and 6 bases had no gene match. The CDR3 extends over 16 amino acids.

The TCR comes from a man aged 50 to 59 with Graves' ophthalmopathy. The sequenced material came from peripheral blood. This chain links TRBV27 with TRBJ2-1, with 10 positions matching TRBD2. CDR3 nucleotide sequence: TGTGCCAGCACCAAGACTAGCGGGCACTCCTACAATGAGCAGTTCTTC. It specifies CASTKTSGHSYNEQFF.